This T cell receptor beta chain was sequenced in a study of identifying expanded T cells in peripheral blood. The CDR3 is 16 residues long. Germline-derived CDR1 and CDR2 are SGHAT and FQNNGV. Deletions cut 8 bases from V and 3 bases from J, with 21 bases between. On this clone itself: Its antigen is unknown.

TCRdb keeps only in-frame clones here, not all; method: immunoSEQ multiplex PCR. Altogether about 58,000 clones are present, around 81% being singletons, with the ten largest covering about a sixth. Study results and caveats: Approximately 2-week clone count variance significantly increased as total template count grew.

The source is a person aged 18 to 70 in good health. Material for sequencing was blood. The chain links TRBV11-2 to TRBJ2-3, with a weak D call TRBD2 (6 bases). This CDR3 is CASSSGQGLATDTQYF. CDR3 sequence (DNA): TGTGCCAGCTCCTCCGGTCAGGGACTTGCTACAGATACGCAGTATTTT.